These 26 T cell receptor beta chains were sequenced from one sample in a study of blood T cells in healthy people across ages. Then a second PCR, running roughly 7 to 11 cycles, was carried out with a sample-barcoded 5' primer and a J-beta primer mix. MiXCR, applied by TCRdb to the 5' RACE reads, yields one record per CDR3 protein. The sample has about 1.4 million distinct CDR3 sequences, approximately 63% seen once; the top ten hold 5% to 7%. Material: blood. The receptor set was obtained from a man in his late teens or twenties in good health.

This clonotype was detected only a few times. The J gene is TRBJ2-3, the V gene TRBV20-1; D perhaps matches TRBD1 (6 bases). Germline lookup yields CDR1 DFQATT and CDR2 SNEGSKA (reference sequence). Between the trimmed V and J ends, which lost 0 bases and 7 bases, there was a span of 14 bases. The CDR3 covers 14 residues. The CDR3 DNA sequence: TGCAGTGCTAGAGATCGGGGTGGGGGCCATACGCAGTATTTT. It yields the protein CSARDRGGGHTQYF.

This chain joins TRBV6-2 or TRBV6-3 and TRBJ2-7; no clear D gene. The CDR3 covers 14 residues. Germline V gene lookup returns CDR1 MNHEY and CDR2 SVGEGT. Trimming stripped 8 bases from V and 0 bases from J, with 14 bases between. The CDR3 reads CASAKDGASYEQYF. CDR3 nucleotides: TGTGCCAGCGCCAAGGACGGAGCCTCCTACGAGCAGTACTTC.

For this clonotype: Compared with germline, one end of the junction differs, possibly owing to a read error. The CDR3 reads CSAADFTQGLYGYTF. CDR3 bases: TGTAGTGCTGCCGATTTTACCCAGGGTTTGTATGGCTACACCTTC. The chain joins TRBV20-1 to TRBJ1-2; D perhaps matches TRBD1 (5 bases). CDR3 length equals 15 residues. Germline CDR1 is DFQATT and CDR2 is SNEGSKA (reference sequence).

The sample holds a few counts of this clonotype. In nucleotides, the CDR3 is TGTGCCAGCAGTTCAAATGGACAGGGTGTTTACGAGCAGTACTTC. It yields the protein CASSSNGQGVYEQYF. The V call is TRBV11-2, the J call TRBJ2-7; 8 nucleotides match TRBD1. CDR3 size: 15 residues. Per germline, CDR1 SGHAT and CDR2 FQNNGV. Losses at the gene ends were 6 bases for V and 4 bases for J; bases not matched to a gene: 11.

This chain links TRBV5-1 with TRBJ2-6; the D gene is possibly TRBD1 (6 bases). This CDR3 comprises 17 residues. Germline V gene sequence: CDR1 SGHRS, CDR2 YFSETQ. The V and J ends lost 3 bases and 0 bases respectively, with 13 bases between them. The CDR3 loop is CASSWGHRSSGANVLTF. CDR3 coding DNA: TGCGCCAGCAGCTGGGGACATAGGAGCTCTGGGGCCAACGTCCTGACTTTC.

The J gene is TRBJ2-1, the V gene TRBV7-8, with D possibly TRBD2 on 6 matching bases. Germline V gives CDR1 SGHVS, CDR2 FQNEAQ. Trimming cost V 6 bases and J 7 bases, with 13 bases left between them. This CDR3 spans 13 amino acids. CDR3 protein: CASRHLGGNEQFF. The CDR3 DNA reads TGTGCCAGCAGACATCTGGGGGGAAATGAGCAGTTCTTC.

A note on this clonotype: Since a much larger clone is just one base distant, this may be a read error. This rearrangement joins TRBV28 to TRBJ2-7, with a possible D match to TRBD1 (6 bases). Per germline, CDR1 MDHEN and CDR2 SYDVKM. The CDR3 has 14 residues. The CDR3 spells CASSQADSSYKQYF. The CDR3 DNA follows: TGTGCCAGCAGTCAGGCGGACAGCTCCTACAAGCAGTACTTC.

This chain connects TRBV27 to TRBJ2-6, with 7 bases lining up with TRBD1. The CDR3 runs to 14 residues. CDR1 MNHEY and CDR2 SMNVEV come from the germline V gene (reference sequence). The J segment lost 12 bases and the V segment lost 3 bases, leaving 8 bases of the junction unmatched. DNA for the CDR3: TGTGCCAGCAGTTTTGGACAGGTTGAAGGCGTCCTGACTTTC. Protein sequence: CASSFGQVEGVLTF.

This chain uses TRBV3-1 with TRBJ2-1; 10 bases fit TRBD1. The J segment lost 7 bases and the V segment lost 4 bases, leaving 7 bases of the junction unmatched. The CDR3 sequence is 15 residues long. Germline lookup yields CDR1 LGHDT and CDR2 YNNKEL (reference sequence). This CDR3 reads CASSRSLGQGNEQFF. The CDR3 DNA reads as TGTGCCAGCAGCCGATCGCTGGGACAGGGGAATGAGCAGTTCTTC.

This chain connects TRBV3-1 to TRBJ1-2, with D possibly TRBD1 on 6 matching bases. This CDR3 is 14 amino acids long. The germline CDR1 and CDR2 sequences are LGHDT and YNNKEL (reference sequence). V was cut by 1 base and J by 4 bases, with 10 bases left in between. The CDR3: CASSQAQGIYGYTF. CDR3 DNA sequence: TGTGCCAGCAGCCAAGCACAGGGTATCTATGGCTACACCTTC. Using reference TRBV3-1 and TRBJ1-2 for the parts outside the CDR3, the full variable domain is DTAVSQTPKYLVTQMGNDKSIKCEQNLGHDTMYWYKQDSKKFLKIMFSYNNKELIINETVPNRFSPKSPDKAHLNLHINSLELGDSAVYFCASSQAQGIYGYTFGSGTRLTVV.

This clonotype was detected once. This chain joins TRBV5-6 and TRBJ2-7, with D possibly matching TRBD1 (5 bases). This CDR3 is built from 14 residues. The V end was cut by 2 bases, the J end by 2 bases, with 11 bases between. Germline V gives CDR1 SGHDT, CDR2 YYEEEE. In DNA, the CDR3 is TGTGCCAGCAGCTTTTATCAGGGCCCCTACGAGCAGTACTTC. Translation: CASSFYQGPYEQYF.

Concerning this clonotype itself: Germline is not matched at one junction end, which may reflect a read error. This chain uses TRBV29-1 with TRBJ2-7, with D perhaps matching TRBD1 or TRBD2 (5 bases each). The CDR3 is 11 residues long. From germline, CDR1 is SQVTM and CDR2 ANQGSEA. The chain's CDR3 is CSAEGPYKQYF. CDR3 coding DNA: TGCAGCGCCGAGGGGCCCTACAAGCAGTACTTC.

This clonotype was observed a handful of times. The rearrangement uses TRBV6-6 and TRBJ2-5, with D unclear. Germline V lookup: CDR1 MNHNY, CDR2 SVGAGI (reference sequence). The ends were cut back, 0 bases at V and 4 bases at J, with 9 bases in the middle. This CDR3 is built from 14 residues. This CDR3 is CASSYSVMTETQYF. The CDR3 DNA reads TGTGCCAGCAGTTACTCCGTAATGACAGAGACCCAGTACTTC.

The chain has TRBV20-1 and TRBJ2-5; perhaps TRBD2 as D (5 bases). Germline-derived CDR1 and CDR2 are DFQATT and SNEGSKA (reference sequence). The CDR3 sequence is 15 residues long. The germline V and J ends were trimmed by 0 bases and 5 bases, with 16 bases remaining between them. The CDR3 spells CSARDRIEADETQYF. CDR3 bases: TGCAGTGCTAGAGATAGAATAGAAGCGGATGAGACCCAGTACTTC.

V and J are TRBV12-3 or TRBV12-4 and TRBJ1-1; TRBD1 is a possible D gene (5 bases). The CDR3 sequence is 15 residues long. Between the trimmed V and J ends, which lost 5 bases and 6 bases, there was a span of 19 bases. CDR3 sequence: CASSRPGTGEPEAFF. As DNA, the CDR3 is TGTGCCAGCAGTCGCCCCGGGACGGGGGAACCTGAAGCTTTCTTT.

The J gene is TRBJ1-1, the V gene TRBV7-8; 9 bases map to TRBD1. V lost 3 bases, J lost 0 bases, and 11 bases stayed unmatched. Germline assignment: CDR1 SGHVS and CDR2 FQNEAQ. The CDR3 extends over 18 amino acids. CDR3 nucleotides: TGTGCCAGCAGCTTTTTTTCAGGGACAGGGCTCATGAACACTGAAGCTTTCTTT. Its translation is CASSFFSGTGLMNTEAFF.

The chain recombines TRBV13 with TRBJ1-2; 8 positions match TRBD1. The J segment lost 5 bases and the V segment lost 3 bases, leaving 20 bases of the junction unmatched. This CDR3 is built from 19 residues. Per germline, CDR1 PRHDT and CDR2 FYEKMQ (reference sequence). In nucleotides, the CDR3 is TGTGCCAGCAGCTTTCTCGCCTCCGGAAGTGGACAGGGCCGATATGGCTACACCTTC. This translates into CASSFLASGSGQGRYGYTF.

The chain has TRBV29-1 and TRBJ1-2; D is unclear. This CDR3 has 14 residues. The V gene lost 6 bases and the J gene lost 0 bases, with 14 bases spanning the gap. Germline V gene sequence: CDR1 SQVTM, CDR2 ANQGSEA. DNA for the CDR3: TGCAGCGTCGCAATACGGACGGCTAACTATGGCTACACCTTC. This sequence encodes CSVAIRTANYGYTF.

The CDR3 DNA is TGTGCCAGCAACTCCCGTCTCCTCTGGGCGGGACTCTCTGGGGCCAACGTCCTGACTTTC. Translation: CASNSRLLWAGLSGANVLTF. The rearrangement uses TRBV7-2 and TRBJ2-6; possibly TRBD2 for D (6 bases). CDR1 and CDR2 from the germline V gene are SGHTA and FQGNSA. The ends were cut back, 7 bases at V and 0 bases at J, with 25 bases in the middle. The CDR3 has 20 amino acids.

This chain uses TRBV3-1 with TRBJ2-1, with 13 bases identical to TRBD2. Germline V gene data show CDR1 as LGHDT and CDR2 as YNNKEL (reference sequence). Losses at the gene ends were 4 bases for V and 9 bases for J; bases not matched to a gene: 9. This CDR3 comprises 16 residues. CDR3 protein: CASSRVGLAGVVEQFF. For the CDR3, the DNA is TGTGCCAGCAGCCGCGTAGGACTAGCGGGAGTAGTTGAGCAGTTCTTC.

This chain links TRBV5-1 with TRBJ2-3; D gene uncertain. The V end was cut by 2 bases, the J end by 0 bases, with 10 bases between. The CDR3 sequence is 15 residues long. The germline V gene has CDR1 SGHRS and CDR2 YFSETQ. CDR3 in DNA: TGCGCCAGCAGCTTTGCGGTAACTAGCACAGATACGCAGTATTTT. Protein sequence: CASSFAVTSTDTQYF.

As regards this clonotype: In this CDR3 the conserved last residue, phenylalanine or tryptophan, is missing, so a read error is likely. The J gene is TRBJ2-5, the V gene TRBV4-2; 9 bases map to TRBD2. TRBJ2-7 explains the end of the DNA better; the J call may be wrong. The germline CDR1 and CDR2 sequences are LGHNA and YNFKEQ. CDR3 length: 17 residues. In nucleotides, the CDR3 is TGTCCCAGCAGCCAACCCGCTTGGCGGGAGGGGAGATACGAGCAGTACCTC. It is translated as CPSSQPAWREGRYEQYL.

The chain is built from TRBV6-2 or TRBV6-3 and TRBJ2-7; D could derive from TRBD1 or TRBD2 (5 bases each). The CDR3 length is 16 residues. Germline CDR1 MNHEY, CDR2 SVGEGT. V was pared by 5 bases and J by 7 bases, with 24 bases between. The CDR3 spells CASSPSKRGSWGEQYF. CDR3 DNA sequence: TGTGCCAGCAGTCCATCAAAACGAGGATCCTGGGGGGAGCAGTACTTC.

The chain carries TRBV10-3 and TRBJ1-5; 7 positions match TRBD1. V dropped 3 bases and J dropped 3; count of bases not matched to a gene: 5. There are 15 residues in the CDR3. CDR1 and CDR2 (germline): ENHRY, SYGVKD. The CDR3 protein is CAISETGVSNQPQHF. CDR3 bases: TGTGCCATCAGTGAAACAGGGGTTTCCAATCAGCCCCAGCATTTT.

Here the CDR3 reads CASSPHLDRGLSEQYF. The DNA of the CDR3 is TGTGCCAGCAGTCCTCACCTGGACAGGGGACTAAGCGAGCAGTACTTC. The rearrangement joins TRBV7-6 to TRBJ2-7, with 9 bases lining up with TRBD1. Per germline, CDR1 SGHVS and CDR2 FNYEAQ. With 6 bases clipped from V and 6 bases from J, the junction kept 15 bases outside the gene matches. The CDR3 is 16 residues long. Full variable domain (missing parts from reference TRBV7-6 and TRBJ2-7): GAGVSQSPRYKVTKRGQDVALRCDPISGHVSLYWYRQALGQGPEFLTYFNYEAQQDKSGLPNDRFSAERPEGSISTLTIQRTEQRDSAMYRCASSPHLDRGLSEQYFGPGTRLTVT.

The gene calls are TRBV5-5 and TRBJ2-1, with 9 bases identical to TRBD2. V trimming: 1 base; J trimming: 4 bases; junction bases outside the gene matches: 6. Germline loops: CDR1 SGHKS, CDR2 YYEKEE (reference sequence). The CDR3 loop spans 16 amino acids. CDR3 sequence: CASSLKAGGRYNEQFF. CDR3 coding DNA: TGTGCCAGCAGCTTGAAGGCGGGAGGGAGATACAATGAGCAGTTCTTC.